This TCR beta chain stems from a study of technical replicates of blood from a handful of donors. The count of this clone is one. Trimming cost V 4 bases and J 0 bases, with 19 bases left between them. CDR3 length equals 18 residues. CDR1 is MGHRA and CDR2 is YSYEKL in the germline V gene. Some clones are missing from TCRdb's copy, which holds only in-frame ones; the method was immunoSEQ multiplex PCR. Among 91,000 or so clones, around 96% were seen once, and the ten largest hold over 0.2%. This clonotype was sampled from a human donor in good health. The chain has TRBV4-1 and TRBJ1-5; TRBD1 is a possible D gene (5 bases). The sequencing sample was made of T cells isolated from PBMCs. CDR3 nucleotide sequence: TGCGCCAGCAGCCCAGGCAAATACGGGGGGTATAGCAATCAGCCCCAGCATTTT. This sequence encodes CASSPGKYGGYSNQPQHF.